Below, one TCR beta chain is given with its context. The data were produced by immunoSEQ multiplex PCR, yet TCRdb's version contains in-frame clones alone and is incomplete. This sample has some 79,000 clones, with around 80% found just once. Germline V CDR1 and CDR2: SNHLY, FYNNEI. V lost 3 bases and J lost 8, with 13 bases in between. The length of the CDR3 is 13 residues. The data belong to a study of PD-L1 blockade in urothelial cancer. The clonotype was recovered from a man between 65 and 79 years old with urothelial cancer. Material: PBMCs, obtained around atezolizumab (anti-PD-L1) treatment. This chain connects TRBV2 to TRBJ1-2, with D possibly matching TRBD1 (5 bases). For the CDR3, the DNA is TGTGCCAGCAGTGAGGTGGTGGGGCACGGCTACACCTTC. As protein: CASSEVVGHGYTF. The variable domain in full, completed from reference TRBV2 and TRBJ1-2, reads EPEVTQTPSHQVTQMGQEVILRCVPISNHLYFYWYRQILGQKVEFLVSFYNNEISEKSEIFDDQFSVERPDGSNFTLKIRSTKLEDSAMYFCASSEVVGHGYTFGSGTRLTVV.